This passage covers 16 T cell receptor beta chains from one sample sequenced in a study of cytomegalovirus exposure and HLA in healthy donors. Primers for the PCR totalled 60 Vbeta and 13 Jbeta. This table comes from immunoSEQ multiplex PCR, and its TCRdb copy is limited to in-frame clones, with some not included. The table includes 120,000 to 150,000 clones, over 60% detected once. Sequences were obtained from PBMCs. These receptors all stem from a man aged 35 to 55 in good health and CMV-seropositive.

This chain joins TRBV7-6 and TRBJ2-3; perhaps TRBD1 as D (6 bases). Germline V gene lookup returns CDR1 SGHVS and CDR2 FNYEAQ. Trimming shortened V by 4 bases and J by 5 bases, and 19 bases separated the two germline ends. CDR3 length: 16 amino acids. The CDR3 nucleotides are TGTGCCAGCAGCTCCCCTTTTGACAGGAACAGAGATACGCAGTATTTT. Its translation is CASSSPFDRNRDTQYF.

The chain couples TRBV28 to TRBJ1-2; TRBD1 might be the D (5 bases). CDR3 length: 14 residues. Trimming shortened V by 6 bases and J by 6 bases, and 17 bases separated the two germline ends. The V gene's germline CDR1 is MDHEN and CDR2 SYDVKM. CDR3 region: CASSLQPLRDGYTF. The CDR3 nucleotides are TGTGCCAGCAGCCTCCAACCCCTCAGGGATGGCTACACCTTC.

For the CDR3, the DNA is TGTGCCACCCAACCCTGGGGGGACAGGGGCTATCAGCCCCAGCATTTT. The encoded protein is CATQPWGDRGYQPQHF. The J gene is TRBJ1-5, the V gene TRBV19; 10 bases fit TRBD1. Germline-derived CDR1 and CDR2 are LNHDA and SQIVND (reference sequence). The CDR3 consists of 16 residues. The ends lost 10 bases at V and 5 bases at J; junction bases unmatched: 14.

This clone was counted a few times. This chain links TRBV9 with TRBJ1-4; D unresolved. Germline CDR1 reads SGDLS; CDR2 reads YYNGEE. Trimming shortened V by 0 bases and J by 8 bases, and 17 bases separated the two germline ends. The CDR3 runs to 16 residues. The CDR3 DNA follows: TGTGCCAGCAGCGTAGGGTTCCTGTCGGGTGGAGAAAAACTGTTTTTT. It encodes CASSVGFLSGGEKLFF.

In nucleotides, the CDR3 is TGTGCCAGCAGCGCGCGGGACAGGGGCTCCTACAATGAGCAGTTCTTC. Residues: CASSARDRGSYNEQFF. V gene TRBV9 combines with J gene TRBJ2-1, with 10 bases identical to TRBD1. CDR3 length: 16 residues. V shed 3 bases and J 0 bases; nucleotides not matched to a gene: 3. The germline V gene has CDR1 SGDLS and CDR2 YYNGEE.

The chain combines TRBV7-3 with TRBJ2-5, with D maybe TRBD2 (5 bases). Germline V gene data show CDR1 as SGHTA and CDR2 as FQGTGA. The germline V and J ends were trimmed by 0 bases and 10 bases, with 12 bases remaining between them. The CDR3 is made up of 13 amino acids. CDR3 loop: CASSLTPLEGQYF. The DNA for the CDR3 is TGTGCCAGCAGCTTAACTCCCCTCGAGGGCCAGTACTTC.

The chain combines TRBV6-1 with TRBJ2-7, with D possibly matching TRBD2 (7 bases). In germline, CDR1 is MNHNS, CDR2 SASEGT. V was trimmed by 7 bases and J by 2 bases, leaving 12 bases between them. The CDR3 totals 13 residues. CDR3 in DNA: TGTGCCAGCATGGTAGGGGGGGCCTACGAGCAGTACTTC. Encoded protein: CASMVGGAYEQYF.

This clone appeared a few times. The chain carries TRBV27 and TRBJ1-4; 7 nucleotides line up with TRBD1. Trimming cost V 6 bases and J 4 bases; bases outside gene matches: 11. Germline V gives CDR1 MNHEY, CDR2 SMNVEV (reference sequence). CDR3 size: 16 residues. The CDR3, as DNA: TGTGCCAGCAGCCTAGACTCGGGACAGAATAATGAAAAACTGTTTTTT. Translated, it gives CASSLDSGQNNEKLFF.

V gene TRBV7-2 combines with J gene TRBJ2-3, with D uncertain. This CDR3 is built from 13 residues. Germline V gene sequence: CDR1 SGHTA, CDR2 FQGNSA. V lost 5 bases and J lost 1, with 7 bases in between. The CDR3: CASSVRGTDTQYF. The CDR3 coding sequence is TGTGCCAGCAGCGTTCGGGGCACAGATACGCAGTATTTT.

This clone appeared a few times. The rearrangement uses TRBV19 and TRBJ1-4, with D possibly TRBD1 on 5 matching bases. Germline assignment: CDR1 LNHDA and CDR2 SQIVND (reference sequence). V lost 3 bases and J lost 5, with 10 bases in between. The CDR3 contains 14 residues. CDR3 sequence: CASSIGQGNEKLFF. The CDR3 DNA is TGTGCCAGTAGTATCGGGCAGGGAAATGAAAAACTGTTTTTT.

The chain is built from TRBV27 and TRBJ2-5; perhaps TRBD2 as D (6 bases). TRBJ2-7 explains the end of the DNA better; the J call may be wrong. The germline CDR1 and CDR2 sequences are MNHEY and SMNVEV (reference sequence). The CDR3 runs to 13 residues. CDR3: CASSYGGSYEQYF. The CDR3 nucleotides are TGTGCCAGCAGTTACGGGGGAAGCTACGAGCAGTACTTC.

The rearrangement uses TRBV9 and TRBJ2-7, with 7 bases that match TRBD1. Trimming took 4 bases from V and 3 from J; bases not matched to a gene: 7. The CDR3 is 14 residues long. Germline V lookup: CDR1 SGDLS, CDR2 YYNGEE. The CDR3 here is CASSPGQSRYEQYF. As DNA, the CDR3 is TGTGCCAGCAGCCCGGGACAGAGTCGCTACGAGCAGTACTTC.

The chain carries TRBV5-4 and TRBJ2-3; 7 bases match TRBD1. The CDR3 has 16 amino acids. J was trimmed by 5 bases and V by 3 bases; bases with no gene match: 12. Germline CDR1 reads SGHNT; CDR2 reads YYREEE (reference sequence). CDR3 sequence (DNA): TGTGCCAGCAGCTACCCAGAGGGGGCAGGGGAAGATACGCAGTATTTT. Its translation: CASSYPEGAGEDTQYF.

The chain is built from TRBV7-3 and TRBJ2-2, with D unresolved. Germline V lookup: CDR1 SGHTA, CDR2 FQGTGA. Trimming left V 6 bases short and J 8 bases short, with 16 bases between. The CDR3 totals 14 residues. This CDR3 reads CASRSSPAGGELFF. CDR3 coding DNA: TGTGCCAGCAGATCAAGCCCTGCCGGTGGGGAGCTGTTTTTT.

The chain uses TRBV28 and TRBJ1-4, with 10 bases matching TRBD1. Trimming at V came to 5 bases and at J to 5 bases, leaving 2 bases not matched to a gene. Germline V gene sequence: CDR1 MDHEN, CDR2 SYDVKM. This CDR3 comprises 14 residues. The CDR3 DNA reads TGTGCCAGCAGTAGACAGGGGGCCAATGAAAAACTGTTTTTT. Amino acid sequence: CASSRQGANEKLFF.

This clone was seen once. The chain couples TRBV7-2 to TRBJ1-3; D is ambiguous. With 2 bases removed from V and 0 bases from J, the gap between germline ends came to 5 bases. The CDR3 consists of 14 residues. The V gene's germline CDR1 is SGHTA and CDR2 FQGNSA. This CDR3 is CASSLTVSGNTIYF. Here the CDR3 DNA reads TGTGCCAGCAGCTTAACAGTCTCTGGAAACACCATATATTTT.